This TCR beta chain was recovered during a study of Graves' ophthalmopathy and Graves' hyperthyroidism. Study outcomes and limitations: Ophthalmopathy could be told apart from stable hyperthyroidism by a 13-signature model (87.88% sensitivity, approximately 76% specificity).

Amplified material comprised TCR beta CDR3 regions derived from RNA transcripts. The authors performed first-round RT-PCR with HTBI primers and then a second-round multiplex PCR. TCRdb processed the multiplex PCR reads anew with MiXCR; each CDR3 protein has one entry. The repertoire has roughly 300,000 distinct CDR3 sequences, 15% to 20% of them found once; the top ten carry about 12%. Germline CDR1 MNHNS, CDR2 SASEGT. The ends were cut back, 0 bases at V and 3 bases at J, with 3 bases in the middle. CDR3 length: 13 amino acids. This clonotype was counted at least ten times. What it binds is unknown. This chain uses TRBV6-1 with TRBJ1-5, with no clear D. The specimen sequenced was peripheral blood. This receptor was taken from an adult man with Graves' ophthalmopathy. CDR3 protein: CASSEATNQPQHF. CDR3 coding DNA: TGTGCCAGCAGTGAAGCGACCAATCAGCCCCAGCATTTT.